This TCR beta chain originates from a study of blood T cell repertoires in COVID-19 (dated by TCRdb to about 2020). Background for the entire study: Samples covering the acute and convalescent phases of COVID-19 were provided by collaborators in the United States, Italy and Spain. The material from the prospective study consisted of cDNA or gDNA derived from T cells, B-cell-depleted T cells, or PBMCs. The dataset comprised deeply sampled blood TCRbeta repertoires from subjects exposed to, actively infected with, or recovered from COVID-19. A freely available public database, intended as a resource for researchers studying the immune response to SARS-CoV-2, is where the repertoires were released. The samples were drawn from the first 160 participants of the ongoing ImmuneRACE study and from some 1,300 subjects provided by 6 global collaborators. Nearly every sample came with metadata listing a de-identified subject ID, COVID-19 status, age in years and sex. Where available, HLA class I and class II types were obtained from metadata supplied by the sample provider rather than from assay-based typing.

TCRbeta CDR3 regions were amplified from genomic DNA using the immunoSEQ Assay, a bias-controlled multiplex PCR. Regarding the original processing steps: Within the assay, amplification of reference gene primers was used to estimate how many nucleated cells each sample contained. To quantify the absolute abundance of each unique TCRbeta CDR3 rearrangement, sequence reads were collapsed and filtered. For each sample, productive Simpson clonality was calculated by taking the square root of Simpson's diversity index across productive rearrangements. The source is immuneACCESS, and TCRdb retained only in-frame sequences with V and J called. Part of the clones is not carried over; for the studies checked, unresolved V genes explain less than half of this, and the remainder is unexplained. V, J and clone size are those of that table, while D and trimming were read from the DNA. Recorded for this sample are approximately 310,000 clones; about nine tenths of them occurred a single time. In total, the top ten clones hold 1% of the sample.

Taken from cysteine to phenylalanine, the CDR3 has 17 residues. Only the CDR3 part of the read is kept: 51 bases, read in frame from the first base. Sequences MNHNY (CDR1) and SVGAGI (CDR2) are obtained from the germline V gene (reference sequence). Trimmed from V: 5 bases; trimmed from J: 2 bases; junction bases lacking a gene match: 9. Broader findings and caveats from the paper: How much clinical and demographic metadata was included differed by source and by participant, and the metadata was provided uncurated.

About this clone itself: The antigen it binds to is not known. No base quality information exists; no much larger clone differs at one position.

Collaborating institutions collected whole blood in K2EDTA tubes following their own protocols. For TCRbeta analysis, collaborator samples were shipped as frozen whole blood, as isolated PBMCs, or as DNA extracted from either sample type. This TCR came from a man aged 50 to 59 with active or convalescent COVID-19. The sequence links TRBV6-6 to TRBJ1-5, with 10 middle bases fitting TRBD1. Sequenced input: peripheral blood. The CDR3 is CASSRLTGGVGNQPQHF. The base sequence is TGTGCCAGCAGTCGCTTGACAGGGGGCGTAGGCAATCAGCCCCAGCATTTT.